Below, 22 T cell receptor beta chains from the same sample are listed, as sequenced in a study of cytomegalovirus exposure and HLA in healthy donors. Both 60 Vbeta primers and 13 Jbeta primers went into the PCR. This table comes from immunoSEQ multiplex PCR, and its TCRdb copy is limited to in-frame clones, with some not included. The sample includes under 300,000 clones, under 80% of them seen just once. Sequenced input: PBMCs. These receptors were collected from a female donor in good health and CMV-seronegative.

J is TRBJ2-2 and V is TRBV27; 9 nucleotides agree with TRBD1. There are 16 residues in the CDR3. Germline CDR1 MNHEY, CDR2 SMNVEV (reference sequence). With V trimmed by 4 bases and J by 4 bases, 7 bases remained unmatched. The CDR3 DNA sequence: TGTGCCAGCAGTTATGGGACAGGGATGGGCACCGGGGAGCTGTTTTTT. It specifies CASSYGTGMGTGELFF.

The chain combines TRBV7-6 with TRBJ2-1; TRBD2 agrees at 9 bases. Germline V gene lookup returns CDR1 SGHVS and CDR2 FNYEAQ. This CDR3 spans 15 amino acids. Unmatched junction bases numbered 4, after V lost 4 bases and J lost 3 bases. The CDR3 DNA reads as TGTGCCAGCAGCTCGCGACTAGCGGACTACAATGAGCAGTTCTTC. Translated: CASSSRLADYNEQFF.

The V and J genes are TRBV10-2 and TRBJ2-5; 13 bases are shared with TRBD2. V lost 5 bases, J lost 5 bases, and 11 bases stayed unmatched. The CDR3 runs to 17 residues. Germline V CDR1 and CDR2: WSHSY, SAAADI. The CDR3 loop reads CASSSGTSGTWGETQYF. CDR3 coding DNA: TGCGCCAGCAGTTCCGGGACTAGCGGGACCTGGGGGGAGACCCAGTACTTC.

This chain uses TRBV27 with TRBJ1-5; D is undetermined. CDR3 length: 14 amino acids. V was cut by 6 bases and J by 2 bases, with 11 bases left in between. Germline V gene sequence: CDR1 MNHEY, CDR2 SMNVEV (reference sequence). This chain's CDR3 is CASSPGRGNQPQHF. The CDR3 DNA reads TGTGCCAGCAGCCCCGGCCGGGGCAATCAGCCCCAGCATTTT.

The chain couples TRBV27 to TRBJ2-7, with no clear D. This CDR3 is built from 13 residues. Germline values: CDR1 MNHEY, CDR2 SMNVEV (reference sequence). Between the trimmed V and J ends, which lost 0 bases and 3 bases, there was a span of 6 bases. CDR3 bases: TGTGCCAGCAGTTTATCCTCGGGCTACGAGCAGTACTTC. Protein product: CASSLSSGYEQYF.

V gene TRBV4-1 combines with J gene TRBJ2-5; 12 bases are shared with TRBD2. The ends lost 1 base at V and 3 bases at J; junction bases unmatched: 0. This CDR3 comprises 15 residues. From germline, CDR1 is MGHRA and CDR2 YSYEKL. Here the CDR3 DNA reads TGCGCCAGCAGCCAAGCTAGCGGGAGGGAAGAGACCCAGTACTTC. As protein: CASSQASGREETQYF.

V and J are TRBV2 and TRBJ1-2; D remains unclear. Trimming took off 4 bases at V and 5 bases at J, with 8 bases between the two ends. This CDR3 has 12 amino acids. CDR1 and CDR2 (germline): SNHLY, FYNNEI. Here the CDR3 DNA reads TGTGCCAGCAGTGTTCAAGCGTATGGCTACACCTTC. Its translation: CASSVQAYGYTF.

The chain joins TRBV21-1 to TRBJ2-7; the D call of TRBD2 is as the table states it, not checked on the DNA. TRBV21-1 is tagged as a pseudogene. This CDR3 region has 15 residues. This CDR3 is CASSKGTRSSYEQYF. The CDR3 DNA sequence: TGTGCCAGCAGCAAAGGTACTCGTAGCTCCTACGAGCAGTACTTC.

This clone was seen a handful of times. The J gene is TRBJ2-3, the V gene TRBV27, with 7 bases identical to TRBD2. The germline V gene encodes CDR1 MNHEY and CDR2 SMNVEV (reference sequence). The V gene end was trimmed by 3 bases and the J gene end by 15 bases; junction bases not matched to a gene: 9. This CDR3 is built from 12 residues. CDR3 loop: CASSLEREVEYF. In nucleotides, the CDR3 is TGTGCCAGCAGTTTGGAGCGGGAAGTGGAATATTTT.

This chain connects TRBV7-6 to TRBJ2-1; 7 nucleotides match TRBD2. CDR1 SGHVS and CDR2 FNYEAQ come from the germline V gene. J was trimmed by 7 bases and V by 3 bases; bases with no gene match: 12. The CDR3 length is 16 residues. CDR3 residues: CASSFSTGLRGNEQFF. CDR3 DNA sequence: TGTGCCAGCAGCTTCTCAACGGGACTACGGGGGAATGAGCAGTTCTTC.

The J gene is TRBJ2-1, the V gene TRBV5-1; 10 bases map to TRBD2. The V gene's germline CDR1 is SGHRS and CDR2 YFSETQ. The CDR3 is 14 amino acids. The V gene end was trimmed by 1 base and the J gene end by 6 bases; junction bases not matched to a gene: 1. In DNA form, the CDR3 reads TGCGCCAGCAGCTTGACTAGCGGGGTCAATGAGCAGTTCTTC. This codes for CASSLTSGVNEQFF.

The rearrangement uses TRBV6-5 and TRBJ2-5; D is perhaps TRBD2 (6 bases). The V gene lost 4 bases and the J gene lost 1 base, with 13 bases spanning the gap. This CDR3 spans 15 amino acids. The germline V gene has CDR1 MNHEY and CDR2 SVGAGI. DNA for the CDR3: TGTGCCAGCAGTTGCTCGGGAGCGATCCAAGAGACCCAGTACTTC. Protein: CASSCSGAIQETQYF.

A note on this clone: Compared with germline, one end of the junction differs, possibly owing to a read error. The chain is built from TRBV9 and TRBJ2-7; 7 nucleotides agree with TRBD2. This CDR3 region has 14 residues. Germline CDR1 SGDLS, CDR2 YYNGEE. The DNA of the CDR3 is TGTGCCAGCAGCGCAGGCGGGGGATACTACGGGCAGTACTTC. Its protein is CASSAGGGYYGQYF.

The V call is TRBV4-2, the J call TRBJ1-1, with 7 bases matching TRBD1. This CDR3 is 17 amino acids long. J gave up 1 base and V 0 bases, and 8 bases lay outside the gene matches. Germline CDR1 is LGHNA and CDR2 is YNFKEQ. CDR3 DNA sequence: TGTGCCAGCAGCCAAGAGGTAGCGGGACAGACGAACACTGAAGCTTTCTTT. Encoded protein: CASSQEVAGQTNTEAFF.

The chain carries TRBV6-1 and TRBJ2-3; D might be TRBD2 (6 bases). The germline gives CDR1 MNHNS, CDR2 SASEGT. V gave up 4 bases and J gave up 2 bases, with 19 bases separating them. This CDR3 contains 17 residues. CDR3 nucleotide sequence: TGTGCCAGCAGTGCCCTCGTGATGGGGGGAACCACAGATACGCAGTATTTT. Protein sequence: CASSALVMGGTTDTQYF.

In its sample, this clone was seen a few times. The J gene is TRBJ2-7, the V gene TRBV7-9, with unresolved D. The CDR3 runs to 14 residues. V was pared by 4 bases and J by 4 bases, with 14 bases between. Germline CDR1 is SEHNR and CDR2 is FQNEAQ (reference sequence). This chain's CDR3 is CASSSRSLDYEQYF. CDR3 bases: TGTGCCAGCAGCTCCCGGTCTTTAGATTACGAGCAGTACTTC.

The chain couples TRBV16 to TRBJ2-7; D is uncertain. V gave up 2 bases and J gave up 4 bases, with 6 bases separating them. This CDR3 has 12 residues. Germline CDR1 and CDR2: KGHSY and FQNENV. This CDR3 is CASSQGRYEQYF. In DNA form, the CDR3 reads TGTGCCAGCAGCCAAGGTCGGTACGAGCAGTACTTC.

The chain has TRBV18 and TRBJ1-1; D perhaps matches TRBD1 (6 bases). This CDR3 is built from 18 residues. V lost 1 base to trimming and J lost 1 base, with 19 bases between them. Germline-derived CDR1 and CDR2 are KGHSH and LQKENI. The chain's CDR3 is CASSPQLSIGQKNTEAFF. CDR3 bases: TGTGCCAGCTCACCACAATTAAGTATTGGACAGAAGAACACTGAAGCTTTCTTT.

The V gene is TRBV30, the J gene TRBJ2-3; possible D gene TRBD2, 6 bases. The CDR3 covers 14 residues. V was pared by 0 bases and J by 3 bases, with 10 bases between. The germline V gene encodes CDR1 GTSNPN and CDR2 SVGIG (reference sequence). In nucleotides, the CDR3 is TGTGCCTGGAGTGTACGTGCGGGGACAGATACGCAGTATTTT. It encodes CAWSVRAGTDTQYF.

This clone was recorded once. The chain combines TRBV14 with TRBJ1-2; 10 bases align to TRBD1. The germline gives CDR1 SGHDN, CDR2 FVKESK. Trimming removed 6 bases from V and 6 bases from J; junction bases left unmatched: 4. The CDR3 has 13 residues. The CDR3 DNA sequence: TGTGCCAGCAGACCAGGGACAGGGGATGGCTACACCTTC. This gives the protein CASRPGTGDGYTF.

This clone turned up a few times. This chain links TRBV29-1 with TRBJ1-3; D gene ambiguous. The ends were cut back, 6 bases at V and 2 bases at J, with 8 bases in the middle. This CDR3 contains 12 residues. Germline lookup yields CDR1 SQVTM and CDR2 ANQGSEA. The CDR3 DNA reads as TGCAGCGTGGGAGGGCCTGGAAACACCATATATTTT. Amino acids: CSVGGPGNTIYF.

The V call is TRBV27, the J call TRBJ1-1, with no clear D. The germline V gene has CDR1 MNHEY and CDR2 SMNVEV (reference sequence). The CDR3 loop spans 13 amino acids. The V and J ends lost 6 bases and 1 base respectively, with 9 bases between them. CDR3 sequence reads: CASRWQSNTEAFF. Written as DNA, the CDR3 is TGTGCCAGCAGGTGGCAGTCGAACACTGAAGCTTTCTTT.